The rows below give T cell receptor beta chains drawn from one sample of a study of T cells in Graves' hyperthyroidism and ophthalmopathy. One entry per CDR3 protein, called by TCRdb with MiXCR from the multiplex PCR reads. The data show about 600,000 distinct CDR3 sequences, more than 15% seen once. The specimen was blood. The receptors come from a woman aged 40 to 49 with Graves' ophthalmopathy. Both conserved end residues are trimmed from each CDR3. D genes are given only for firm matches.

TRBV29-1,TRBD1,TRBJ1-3,SVDYAPGQGARNTIY
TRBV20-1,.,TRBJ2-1,SARDSGDNEQF
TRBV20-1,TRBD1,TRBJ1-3,SAVVTGDAGNTIY
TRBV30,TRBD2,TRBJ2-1,AWSVAGVYNEQF
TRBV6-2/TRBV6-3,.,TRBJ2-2,ASSYSSSVAATNTGELF
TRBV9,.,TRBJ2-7,ASSVAPSGYLYEQY
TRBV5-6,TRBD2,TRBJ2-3,ASSLRGGPTDTQY
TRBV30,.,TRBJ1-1,AWSANMDTEAF
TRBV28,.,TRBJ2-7,ASSLTGSHEQY
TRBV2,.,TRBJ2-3,ASSEAGTSTDTQY
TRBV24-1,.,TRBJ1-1,ATSENPGWNTEAF
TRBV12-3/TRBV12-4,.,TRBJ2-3,ASHRDSNTDTQY
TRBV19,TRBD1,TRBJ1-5,AKGQGNQPQH
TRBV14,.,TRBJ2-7,ASSQARIYEQY
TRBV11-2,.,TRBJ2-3,ASSLLGTYTQY
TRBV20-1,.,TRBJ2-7,SARNSGGSHEQY
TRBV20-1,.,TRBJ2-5,SATRTPGETQY
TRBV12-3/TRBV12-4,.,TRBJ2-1,ASSPPNNEQF
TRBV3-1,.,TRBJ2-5,ASSQRTTQETQY
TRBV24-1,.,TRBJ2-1,ATSDTTGISEKNEQF
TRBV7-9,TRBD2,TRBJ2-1,ASSLLAGTSGSNEQF
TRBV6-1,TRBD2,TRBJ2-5,ASRNAGGPWETQY
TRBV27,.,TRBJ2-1,ASSLLLTGSTYNEQF
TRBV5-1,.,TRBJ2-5,ASSLGSQETQY
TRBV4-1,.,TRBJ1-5,ASSRPTERQEYNQPQH
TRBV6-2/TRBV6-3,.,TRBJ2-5,ASSATFQETQY
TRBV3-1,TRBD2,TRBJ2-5,ASSRRGEETQY
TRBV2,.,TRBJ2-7,ASRQGGDEQY
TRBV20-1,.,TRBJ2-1,STRWGYSYNEQF
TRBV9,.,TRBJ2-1,ASSVLPDNEQF
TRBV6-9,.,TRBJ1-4,ASSYETGINEKLF
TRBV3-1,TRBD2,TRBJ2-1,ASSQSHLAGEQF
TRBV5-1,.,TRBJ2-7,ASRVTGITYEQY
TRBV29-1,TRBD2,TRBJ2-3,SVEKTSGRAVTDTQY
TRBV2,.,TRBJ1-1,ASSEAEGIGTEAF
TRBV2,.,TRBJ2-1,ASKKDLTLSYNEQF
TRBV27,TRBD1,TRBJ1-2,ASSFLPGTGLTNGYT
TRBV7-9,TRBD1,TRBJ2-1,ASSRRTGGYNEQF
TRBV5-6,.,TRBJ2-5,ASRFLSGQETQY
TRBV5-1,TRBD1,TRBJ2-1,ASNPGTGTYNEQF
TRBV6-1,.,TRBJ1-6,ASSYSIGSDNSPLH
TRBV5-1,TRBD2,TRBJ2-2,ASSLVSGSRTGELF
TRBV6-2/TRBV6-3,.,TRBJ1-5,ASAFGTQGYQPQH
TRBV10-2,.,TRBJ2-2,ASSDQGNRELF
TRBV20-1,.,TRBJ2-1,SAREGSSSSYNEQF